A single sample gave rise to the 26 T cell receptor beta chains below, sequenced in a study of T-cell memory formation after mild COVID-19. TCRdb re-called the 5' RACE reads through MiXCR, storing one row per CDR3 protein. The table lists roughly 400,000 distinct CDR3 sequences, 15% to 20% of them singletons. The sequencing input was PBMCs or a T cell subset sorted from them (not recorded which). These receptors were taken from a man aged 18 to 30 who had mild COVID-19 (a few samples of this study predate the infection). Cell type and time point are not known.

The chain uses TRBV11-2 and TRBJ2-1, with 11 bases identical to TRBD2. This CDR3 has 17 amino acids. Trimming cost V 5 bases and J 2 bases; bases outside gene matches: 8. Germline CDR1 reads SGHAT; CDR2 reads FQNNGV. Written as DNA, the CDR3 is TGTGCCAGCAGCGCCGGGACTAGCGGACCGACCTACAATGAGCAGTTCTTC. Amino acid sequence: CASSAGTSGPTYNEQFF.

As concerns this clonotype: A much larger clonotype is one base distant, so this may be a read error. The rearrangement joins TRBV29-1 to TRBJ2-4, with 7 bases aligning to TRBD2. The J segment lost 10 bases and the V segment lost 0 bases, leaving 18 bases of the junction unmatched. This CDR3 is built from 17 residues. Germline CDR1 is SQVTM and CDR2 is ANQGSEA. The CDR3 sequence is CSVEDPRAGVSRKIQYF. The CDR3 nucleotides read TGCAGCGTTGAAGATCCGCGTGCGGGAGTTTCAAGGAAAATTCAGTACTTC. The full variable domain, rest sourced from reference TRBV29-1 and TRBJ2-4, is SAVISQKPSRDICQRGTSLTIQCQVDSQVTMMFWYRQQPGQSLTLIATANQGSEATYESGFVIDKFPISRPNLTFSTLTVSNMSPEDSSIYLCSVEDPRAGVSRKIQYFGAGTRLSVL.

In its sample, this clonotype was seen a few times. The rearrangement links TRBV24-1 to TRBJ2-1; no clear D gene. Germline CDR1 reads KGHDR; CDR2 reads SFDVKD. Trimming left V 3 bases short and J 9 bases short, with 11 bases between. The CDR3 covers 13 residues. The CDR3: CATSDASAREQFF. The CDR3 DNA is TGTGCCACCAGTGATGCCTCAGCCCGTGAGCAGTTCTTC.

The rearrangement joins TRBV5-8 to TRBJ1-4; D is ambiguous. This CDR3 has 16 residues. Germline values: CDR1 SGHTS, CDR2 YDEGEE. The V end was cut by 4 bases, the J end by 8 bases, with 21 bases between. The CDR3 protein is CASSLGSAGLNEKLFF. In DNA, the CDR3 is TGTGCCAGCAGCCTGGGTTCGGCAGGCTTAAACGAAAAACTGTTTTTT.

In its sample, this clonotype was seen many times. The chain has TRBV20-1 and TRBJ1-5, with D possibly matching TRBD1 (6 bases). Germline V gene data show CDR1 as DFQATT and CDR2 as SNEGSKA (reference sequence). V was clipped by 7 bases and J by 6 bases, with 13 bases between them. The CDR3 has 12 amino acids. In DNA form, the CDR3 reads TGCAGTGTTGTACAGGGAAGTCAGCCCCAGCATTTT. Protein product: CSVVQGSQPQHF.

In its sample, this clonotype was seen a few times. The genes are TRBV7-2 and TRBJ2-5; TRBD2 aligns across 9 bases. J was trimmed by 7 bases and V by 1 base; bases with no gene match: 7. Per the germline V gene, CDR1 is SGHTA and CDR2 is FQGNSA. The CDR3 is 15 residues long. The CDR3 nucleotides read TGTGCCAGCAGCTTAGTTGGTAGCGGGGGTGGGACCCAGTACTTC. It is translated as CASSLVGSGGGTQYF.

The genes are TRBV28 and TRBJ2-1; 7 bases fit TRBD2. CDR1 and CDR2 (germline): MDHEN, SYDVKM. CDR3 length: 12 residues. Unmatched junction bases numbered 10, after V lost 8 bases and J lost 12 bases. CDR3 nucleotides: TGTGCCAGCGGCCCATTCGCGGGGGTGCAGTTCTTC. Translated: CASGPFAGVQFF.

The chain links TRBV3-1 to TRBJ2-5; a possible D gene is TRBD2 (5 bases). Between the trimmed V and J ends, which lost 5 bases and 5 bases, there was a span of 18 bases. Germline CDR1 LGHDT, CDR2 YNNKEL (reference sequence). CDR3 length: 15 residues. CDR3 residues: CASSSEYRGSETQYF. CDR3 nucleotides: TGTGCCAGCAGCTCGGAGTATCGGGGATCGGAGACCCAGTACTTC.

This clonotype was recorded many times. This chain uses TRBV10-3 with TRBJ2-1, with D hard to call. The CDR3 has 17 amino acids. The V gene's germline CDR1 is ENHRY and CDR2 SYGVKD. V was pared by 0 bases and J by 0 bases, with 12 bases between. CDR3 sequence reads: CAISESGLPPSYNEQFF. DNA of the CDR3: TGTGCCATCAGTGAGTCCGGGCTACCCCCCTCCTACAATGAGCAGTTCTTC.

This sequence joins TRBV7-4 and TRBJ2-1; no reliable D call. Germline lookup yields CDR1 SGHVT and CDR2 SQSDAQ. The CDR3 is made up of 14 amino acids. V shed 2 bases and J shed 10 bases, with 15 bases lying between them. The CDR3 region is CASSLPGPRKEQFF. Here the CDR3 DNA reads TGTGCCAGCAGCTTACCTGGACCGCGCAAGGAGCAGTTCTTC.

This clonotype was detected only a few times. The genes are TRBV27 and TRBJ1-3; weak D call: TRBD1 (5 bases). Trimming took 3 bases from V and 4 from J, leaving 13 bases between them. The CDR3 sequence is 15 residues long. Germline V lookup: CDR1 MNHEY, CDR2 SMNVEV (reference sequence). The CDR3 spells CASSLKGFSGNTIYF. The CDR3 DNA sequence: TGTGCCAGCAGTTTGAAGGGGTTCTCCGGAAACACCATATATTTT.

This sequence joins TRBV7-3 and TRBJ1-1; D is unclear. This CDR3 has 15 amino acids. CDR1 is SGHTA, CDR2 FQGTGA, per germline. Trimming removed 5 bases at V and 1 base at J, with 14 bases between. CDR3 DNA sequence: TGTGCCAGCAGCCTCTATGGGTCGGAGAACACTGAAGCTTTCTTT. Its translation is CASSLYGSENTEAFF.

The chain recombines TRBV2 with TRBJ2-1; D is ambiguous. V gave up 1 base and J gave up 8 bases, with 3 bases separating them. CDR3 length equals 11 residues. Germline lookup yields CDR1 SNHLY and CDR2 FYNNEI. The DNA of the CDR3 is TGTGCCAGCAGTGAAGGCCATGAGCAGTTCTTC. Its translation: CASSEGHEQFF.

This clonotype was observed a few times. The J gene is TRBJ1-3, the V gene TRBV12-3 or TRBV12-4, with 9 bases matching TRBD1. Unmatched junction bases numbered 6, after V lost 2 bases and J lost 4 bases. The CDR3 has 16 amino acids. The DNA of the CDR3 is TGTGCCAGCAGTTTACGGGACAGGGAAACAGGAAACACCATATATTTT. The encoded protein is CASSLRDRETGNTIYF.

The table lists this clonotype with a few counts. This chain uses TRBV4-3 with TRBJ2-1; 9 nucleotides align to TRBD1. The V gene end was trimmed by 0 bases and the J gene end by 8 bases; junction bases not matched to a gene: 8. The CDR3 has 16 amino acids. Germline V lookup: CDR1 LGHNA, CDR2 YSLEER. The CDR3 coding sequence is TGCGCCAGCAGCCAAGAACCGGGACAGGGTGCGTATGAGCAGTTCTTC. This encodes CASSQEPGQGAYEQFF.

This clonotype has just a few counts. V and J are TRBV5-1 and TRBJ2-1; weak D call: TRBD1 (6 bases). V dropped 4 bases and J dropped 0 bases, with 14 bases sitting between them. The germline gives CDR1 SGHRS, CDR2 YFSETQ. The CDR3 is 16 amino acids. CDR3 in amino acids: CASSPNPGVSYNEQFF. The DNA for the CDR3 is TGCGCCAGCAGCCCCAACCCAGGGGTCTCCTACAATGAGCAGTTCTTC.

V is TRBV11-2 and J is TRBJ2-3; a weak D match, TRBD2 (6 bases). This CDR3 is 15 amino acids long. Germline V lookup: CDR1 SGHAT, CDR2 FQNNGV. The V end was cut by 5 bases, the J end by 0 bases, with 12 bases between. For the CDR3, the DNA is TGTGCCAGCAGCACTAGCCAGCCTAGCACAGATACGCAGTATTTT. It codes for CASSTSQPSTDTQYF.

The chain recombines TRBV20-1 with TRBJ2-1; no clear D. Trimming took off 3 bases at V and 2 bases at J, with 11 bases between the two ends. CDR1 is DFQATT and CDR2 is SNEGSKA in the germline V gene (reference sequence). The CDR3 is 14 residues long. Written as DNA, the CDR3 is TGCAGTGCTAGTCCGGCTAGTCCCTACAATGAGCAGTTCTTC. This gives the protein CSASPASPYNEQFF.

The table lists this clonotype with a few counts. V gene TRBV4-3 combines with J gene TRBJ1-2; D remains ambiguous. Germline loops: CDR1 LGHNA, CDR2 YSLEER. The CDR3 has 13 residues. V dropped 1 base and J dropped 8 bases, with 11 bases sitting between them. The CDR3 DNA reads as TGCGCCAGCAGCCAAGTGGGAATAACGGGCTACACCTTC. It specifies CASSQVGITGYTF.

This clonotype was picked up many times. The chain carries TRBV6-6 and TRBJ1-5, with TRBD1 as a possible D gene (6 bases). In germline, CDR1 is MNHNY, CDR2 SVGAGI (reference sequence). The CDR3 sequence is 15 residues long. V gave up 11 bases and J gave up 1 base, with 18 bases separating them. The CDR3 loop is CACRSEGVSNQPQHF. DNA for the CDR3: TGTGCCTGTCGTTCTGAGGGGGTGAGCAATCAGCCCCAGCATTTT.

This clonotype was seen more than once but under ten times. V gene TRBV7-2 combines with J gene TRBJ2-7; TRBD1 matches at 7 bases. Germline V gene data show CDR1 as SGHTA and CDR2 as FQGNSA. The CDR3 is 13 residues long. The V segment lost 5 bases and the J segment 2 bases; nucleotides outside the gene matches: 3. The CDR3 reads CASSVDRAYEQYF. In DNA, the CDR3 is TGTGCCAGCAGCGTCGACAGGGCCTACGAGCAGTACTTC.

V is TRBV5-1 and J is TRBJ2-1; D is unresolved. The germline gives CDR1 SGHRS, CDR2 YFSETQ. There are 13 residues in the CDR3. Trimming stripped 4 bases from V and 7 bases from J, with 12 bases between. The CDR3 bases are TGCGCCAGCAGCGCGGCCCCTAGTAATGAGCAGTTCTTC. It is translated as CASSAAPSNEQFF.

CDR3 coding DNA: TGTGCCAGCAGCTTAGAGACCAGGAGCTCCTATAATTCACCCCTCCACTTT. Amino acid sequence: CASSLETRSSYNSPLHF. This sequence joins TRBV7-9 and TRBJ1-6, with unresolved D. The CDR3 consists of 17 residues. The germline CDR1 and CDR2 sequences are SEHNR and FQNEAQ (reference sequence). V lost 1 base to trimming and J lost 0 bases, with 10 bases between them. The full variable domain, completed using reference TRBV7-9 and TRBJ1-6, is DTGVSQNPRHKITKRGQNVTFRCDPISEHNRLYWYRQTLGQGPEFLTYFQNEAQLEKSRLLSDRFSAERPKGSFSTLEIQRTEQGDSAMYLCASSLETRSSYNSPLHFGNGTRLTVT.

V and J are TRBV24-1 and TRBJ2-1; D not resolved. The germline V gene encodes CDR1 KGHDR and CDR2 SFDVKD. This CDR3 comprises 13 residues. Trimming removed 1 base at V and 8 bases at J, with 8 bases between. The DNA of the CDR3 is TGTGCCACCAGTGATTTAAGTGGGGATGAGCAGTTCTTC. Translation: CATSDLSGDEQFF.

This clonotype was seen a handful of times. This chain uses TRBV11-2 with TRBJ2-5; D is uncertain. The CDR3 has 13 amino acids. Trimming removed 8 bases at V and 1 base at J, with 11 bases between. CDR1 is SGHAT, CDR2 FQNNGV, per germline. The CDR3 DNA sequence: TGTGCCAGCTCTCCTTCGGTCCAAGAGACCCAGTACTTC. It codes for CASSPSVQETQYF.

This clonotype was recorded many times. The V call is TRBV5-5, the J call TRBJ2-7, with TRBD1 as a possible D gene (6 bases). This CDR3 comprises 13 residues. Germline V gives CDR1 SGHKS, CDR2 YYEKEE (reference sequence). Trimming removed 2 bases from V and 2 bases from J, with 8 bases in between. CDR3 region: CASSFQGPYEQYF. CDR3 in DNA: TGTGCCAGCAGCTTCCAGGGGCCCTACGAGCAGTACTTC.